This TCR beta chain derives from a study of cytomegalovirus exposure and HLA in healthy donors. Broader study findings: About 180 TCR beta chains were listed as cytomegalovirus-associated. Cytomegalovirus status was reportedly diagnosed by the classifier with high specificity and sensitivity. Most TCRs appeared rarely, but some public TCRs recurred in many donors.

Regarding this clone: What it binds is unknown.

Method: immunoSEQ multiplex PCR; TCRdb's copy keeps in-frame clones and lacks some. The data hold roughly 300,000 clones, with approximately 90% observed a single time. CDR3 size: 16 residues. Germline V gene data show CDR1 as KGHSH and CDR2 as LQKENI. Trimming removed 6 bases from V and 5 bases from J; junction bases left unmatched: 14. A 120-subject validation cohort, separate from the approximately 610-subject first cohort, supplied the donors. This TCR was sampled from a woman in her late teens or twenties in good health and CMV-seronegative. The rearrangement joins TRBV18 to TRBJ1-1; 8 nucleotides align to TRBD1. Sequencing was carried out using PBMCs. The CDR3 reads CASSYGQGTEGTEAFF. The CDR3 nucleotides read TGTGCCAGCTCCTACGGACAGGGTACGGAGGGGACTGAAGCTTTCTTT.